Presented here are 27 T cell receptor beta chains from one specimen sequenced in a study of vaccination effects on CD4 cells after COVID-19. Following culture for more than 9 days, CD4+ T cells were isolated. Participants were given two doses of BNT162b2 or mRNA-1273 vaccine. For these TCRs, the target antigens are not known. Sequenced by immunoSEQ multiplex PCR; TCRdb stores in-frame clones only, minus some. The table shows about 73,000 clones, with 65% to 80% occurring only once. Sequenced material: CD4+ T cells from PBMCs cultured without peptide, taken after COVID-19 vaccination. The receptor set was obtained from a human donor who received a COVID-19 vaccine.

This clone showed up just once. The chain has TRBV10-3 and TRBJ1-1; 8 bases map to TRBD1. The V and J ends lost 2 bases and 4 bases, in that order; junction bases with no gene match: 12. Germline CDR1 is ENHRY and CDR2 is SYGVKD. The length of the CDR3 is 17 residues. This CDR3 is CAISEGETGAATTEAFF. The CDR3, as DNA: TGTGCCATCAGTGAGGGAGAGACAGGGGCCGCGACCACTGAAGCTTTCTTT.

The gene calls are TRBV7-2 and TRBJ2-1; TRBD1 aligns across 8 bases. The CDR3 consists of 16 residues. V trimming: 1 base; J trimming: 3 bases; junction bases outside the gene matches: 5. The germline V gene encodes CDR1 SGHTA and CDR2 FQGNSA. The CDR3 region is CASSLVAQGGYNEQFF. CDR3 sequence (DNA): TGTGCCAGCAGCTTAGTGGCACAGGGGGGCTACAATGAGCAGTTCTTC.

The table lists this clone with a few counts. The CDR3 loop reads CASSPTSGGAQETQYF. DNA of the CDR3: TGTGCCAGCAGCCCGACTAGCGGGGGGGCCCAAGAGACCCAGTACTTC. The rearrangement links TRBV5-6 to TRBJ2-5; 14 bases are a match to TRBD2. Per germline, CDR1 SGHDT and CDR2 YYEEEE. Trimming at V came to 4 bases and at J to 1 base, leaving 3 bases not matched to a gene. The CDR3 has 16 amino acids.

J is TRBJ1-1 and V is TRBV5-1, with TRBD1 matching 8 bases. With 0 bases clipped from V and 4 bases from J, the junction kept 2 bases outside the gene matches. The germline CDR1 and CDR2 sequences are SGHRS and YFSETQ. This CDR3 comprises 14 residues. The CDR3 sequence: CASSLGQGFTEAFF. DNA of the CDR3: TGCGCCAGCAGCTTGGGACAGGGGTTCACTGAAGCTTTCTTT.

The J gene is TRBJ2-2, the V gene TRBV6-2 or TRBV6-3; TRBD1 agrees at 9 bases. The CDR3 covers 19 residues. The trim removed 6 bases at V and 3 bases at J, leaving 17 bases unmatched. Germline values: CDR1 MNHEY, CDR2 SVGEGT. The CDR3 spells CASSSHRGLAGGDTGELFF. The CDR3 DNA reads TGTGCCAGCAGCTCCCACAGGGGGCTTGCTGGGGGTGACACCGGGGAGCTGTTTTTT.

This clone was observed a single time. The CDR3 DNA is TGTGCCAGCAGCCACGACAGTTATCAGCCCCAGCATTTT. As protein: CASSHDSYQPQHF. V gene TRBV7-9 combines with J gene TRBJ1-5, with D possibly being TRBD1 (5 bases). CDR3 length: 13 residues. Trimming stripped 5 bases from V and 5 bases from J, with 10 bases between. The germline CDR1 and CDR2 sequences are SEHNR and FQNEAQ (reference sequence).

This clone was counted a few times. The chain's CDR3 is CASSQDVEQPQHF. The CDR3 nucleotides read TGCGCCAGCAGCCAAGATGTTGAACAGCCCCAGCATTTT. The chain employs TRBV4-1 and TRBJ1-5, with no clear D. The V end lost 0 bases, the J end lost 7 bases, and 7 bases lay between the germline ends. The CDR3 contains 13 residues. Germline CDR1 is MGHRA and CDR2 is YSYEKL.

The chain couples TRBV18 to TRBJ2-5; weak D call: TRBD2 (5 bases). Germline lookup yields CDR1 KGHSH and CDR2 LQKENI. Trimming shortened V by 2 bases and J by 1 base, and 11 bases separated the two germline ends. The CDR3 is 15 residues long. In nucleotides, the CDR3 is TGTGCCAGCTCACCATTGACGGGGATCCAAGAGACCCAGTACTTC. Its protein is CASSPLTGIQETQYF.

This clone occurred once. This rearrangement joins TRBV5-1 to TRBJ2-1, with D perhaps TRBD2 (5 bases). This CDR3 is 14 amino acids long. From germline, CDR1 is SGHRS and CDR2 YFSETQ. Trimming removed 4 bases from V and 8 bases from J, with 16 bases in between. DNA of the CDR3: TGCGCCAGCAGCAGAGGTTCGGGGATGGATGAGCAGTTCTTC. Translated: CASSRGSGMDEQFF.

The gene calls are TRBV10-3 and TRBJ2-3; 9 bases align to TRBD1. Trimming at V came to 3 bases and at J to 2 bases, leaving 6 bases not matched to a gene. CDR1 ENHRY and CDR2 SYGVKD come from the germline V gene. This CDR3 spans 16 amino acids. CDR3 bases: TGTGCCATCAGTGACCCGGGACAGGGAGACACAGATACGCAGTATTTT. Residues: CAISDPGQGDTDTQYF.

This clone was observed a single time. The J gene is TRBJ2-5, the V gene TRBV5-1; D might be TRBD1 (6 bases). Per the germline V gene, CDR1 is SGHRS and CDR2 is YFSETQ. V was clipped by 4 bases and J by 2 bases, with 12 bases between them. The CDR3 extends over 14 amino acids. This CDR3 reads CASSGTGLQETQYF. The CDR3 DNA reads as TGCGCCAGCAGCGGAACAGGGCTTCAAGAGACCCAGTACTTC. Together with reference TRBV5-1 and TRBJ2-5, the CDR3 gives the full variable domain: KAGVTQTPRYLIKTRGQQVTLSCSPISGHRSVSWYQQTPGQGLQFLFEYFSETQRNKGNFPGRFSGRQFSNSRSEMNVSTLELGDSALYLCASSGTGLQETQYFGPGTRLLVL.

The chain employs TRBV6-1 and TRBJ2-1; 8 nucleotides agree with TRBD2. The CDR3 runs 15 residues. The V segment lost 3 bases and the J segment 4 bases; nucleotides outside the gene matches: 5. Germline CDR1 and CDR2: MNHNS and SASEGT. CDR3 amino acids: CASSDYGGAYNEQFF. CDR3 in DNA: TGTGCCAGCAGTGATTACGGGGGGGCTTACAATGAGCAGTTCTTC.

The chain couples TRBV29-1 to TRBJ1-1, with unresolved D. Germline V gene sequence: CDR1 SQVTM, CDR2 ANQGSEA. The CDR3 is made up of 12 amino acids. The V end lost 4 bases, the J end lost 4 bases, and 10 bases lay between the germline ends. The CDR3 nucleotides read TGCAGCGTTGTATCCGGGATCACTGAAGCTTTCTTT. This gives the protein CSVVSGITEAFF.

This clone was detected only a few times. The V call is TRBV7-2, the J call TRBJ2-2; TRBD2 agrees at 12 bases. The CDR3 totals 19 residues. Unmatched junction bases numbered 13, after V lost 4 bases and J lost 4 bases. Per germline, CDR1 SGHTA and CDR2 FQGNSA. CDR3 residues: CASSSSLLAGGRGTGELFF. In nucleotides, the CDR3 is TGTGCCAGCAGCTCCTCACTTCTAGCGGGGGGGCGGGGCACCGGGGAGCTGTTTTTT.

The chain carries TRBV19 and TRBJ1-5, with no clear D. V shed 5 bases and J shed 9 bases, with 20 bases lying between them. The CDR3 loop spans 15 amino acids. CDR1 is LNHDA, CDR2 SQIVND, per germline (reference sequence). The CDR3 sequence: CASSDDRAGKGPQHF. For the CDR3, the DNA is TGTGCCAGTAGTGATGATAGGGCTGGGAAAGGGCCCCAGCATTTT.

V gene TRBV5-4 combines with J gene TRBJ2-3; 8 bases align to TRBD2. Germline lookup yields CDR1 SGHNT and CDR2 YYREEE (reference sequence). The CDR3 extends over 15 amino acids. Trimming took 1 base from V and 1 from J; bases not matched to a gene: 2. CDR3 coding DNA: TGTGCCAGCAGCTTGATTAGCGGGGGCACAGATACGCAGTATTTT. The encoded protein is CASSLISGGTDTQYF.

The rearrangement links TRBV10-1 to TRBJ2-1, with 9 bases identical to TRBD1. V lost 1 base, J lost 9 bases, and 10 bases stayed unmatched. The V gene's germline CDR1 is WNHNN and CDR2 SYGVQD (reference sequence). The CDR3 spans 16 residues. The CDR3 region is CASSEYLTGGLIEQFF. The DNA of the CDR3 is TGCGCCAGCAGTGAGTACCTGACAGGGGGGCTAATTGAGCAGTTCTTC.

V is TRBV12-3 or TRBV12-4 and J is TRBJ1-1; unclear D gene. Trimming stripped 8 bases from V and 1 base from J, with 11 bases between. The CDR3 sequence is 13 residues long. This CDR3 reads CASPRVGNTEAFF. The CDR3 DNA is TGTGCCAGCCCTCGGGTGGGGAACACTGAAGCTTTCTTT.

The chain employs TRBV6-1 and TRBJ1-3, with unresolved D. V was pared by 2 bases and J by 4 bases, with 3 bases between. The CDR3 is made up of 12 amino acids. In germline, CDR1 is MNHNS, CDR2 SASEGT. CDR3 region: CASSEQGNTIYF. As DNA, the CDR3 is TGTGCCAGCAGTGAACAGGGAAACACCATATATTTT.

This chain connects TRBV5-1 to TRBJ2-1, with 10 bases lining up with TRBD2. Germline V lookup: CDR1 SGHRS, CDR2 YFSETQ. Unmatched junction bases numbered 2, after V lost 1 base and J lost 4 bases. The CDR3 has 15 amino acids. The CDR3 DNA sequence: TGCGCCAGCAGCTTGACTAGCGGGGAGTACAATGAGCAGTTCTTC. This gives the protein CASSLTSGEYNEQFF.

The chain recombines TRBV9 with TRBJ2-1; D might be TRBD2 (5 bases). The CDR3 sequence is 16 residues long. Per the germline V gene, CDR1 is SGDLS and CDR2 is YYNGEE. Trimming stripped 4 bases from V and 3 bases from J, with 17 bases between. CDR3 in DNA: TGTGCCAGCAGCCCAGAAGGTACGGGGAACTACAATGAGCAGTTCTTC. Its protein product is CASSPEGTGNYNEQFF.

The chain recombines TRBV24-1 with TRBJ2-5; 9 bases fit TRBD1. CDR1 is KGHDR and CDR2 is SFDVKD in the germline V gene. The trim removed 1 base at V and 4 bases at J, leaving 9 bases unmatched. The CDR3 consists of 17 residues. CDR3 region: CATSDLPGTGRGETQYF. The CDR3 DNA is TGTGCCACCAGTGATTTACCCGGGACAGGGAGGGGAGAGACCCAGTACTTC.

In DNA, the CDR3 is TGTGCCAGCTCACCCCCCGGACAGGGGGGATATGAGCAGTTCTTC. This sequence encodes CASSPPGQGGYEQFF. The V and J genes are TRBV18 and TRBJ2-1; TRBD1 agrees at 10 bases. From germline, CDR1 is KGHSH and CDR2 LQKENI. The CDR3 loop spans 15 amino acids. Germline trimming cut 3 bases from V and 8 bases from J; bases unmatched to any gene: 7. Full variable domain (outside the CDR3, taken from reference TRBV18 and TRBJ2-1): NAGVMQNPRHLVRRRGQEARLRCSPMKGHSHVYWYRQLPEEGLKFMVYLQKENIIDESGMPKERFSAEFPKEGPSILRIQQVVRGDSAAYFCASSPPGQGGYEQFFGPGTRLTVL.

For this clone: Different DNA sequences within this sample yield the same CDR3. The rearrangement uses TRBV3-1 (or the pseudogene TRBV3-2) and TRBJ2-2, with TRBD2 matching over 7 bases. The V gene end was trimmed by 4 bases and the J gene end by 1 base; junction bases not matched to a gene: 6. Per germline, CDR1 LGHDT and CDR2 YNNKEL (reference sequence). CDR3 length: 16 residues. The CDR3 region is CASSRGGTVNTGELFF. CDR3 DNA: TGTGCCAGCAGCCGGGGGGGGACGGTGAACACCGGGGAGCTGTTTTTT.

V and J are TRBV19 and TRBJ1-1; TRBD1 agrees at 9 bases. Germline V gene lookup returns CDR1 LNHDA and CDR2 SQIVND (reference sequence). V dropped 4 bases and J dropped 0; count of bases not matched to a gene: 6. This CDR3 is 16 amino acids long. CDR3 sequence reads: CASSTRTGAVNTEAFF. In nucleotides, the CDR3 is TGTGCCAGTAGTACGCGGACAGGGGCGGTGAACACTGAAGCTTTCTTT.

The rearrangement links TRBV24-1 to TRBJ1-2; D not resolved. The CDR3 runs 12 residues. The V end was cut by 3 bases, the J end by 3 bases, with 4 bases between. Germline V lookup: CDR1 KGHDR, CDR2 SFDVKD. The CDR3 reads CATSDMDYGYTF. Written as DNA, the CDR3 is TGTGCCACCAGTGATATGGACTATGGCTACACCTTC.

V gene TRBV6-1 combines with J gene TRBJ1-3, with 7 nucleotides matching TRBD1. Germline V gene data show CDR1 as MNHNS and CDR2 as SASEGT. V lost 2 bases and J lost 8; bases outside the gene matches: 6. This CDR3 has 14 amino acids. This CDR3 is CASSEFWQGDTIYF. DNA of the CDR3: TGTGCCAGCAGTGAATTCTGGCAGGGGGACACCATATATTTT.